This T cell receptor (beta chain) was found in a study of T cells after yellow fever vaccination. CDR3 length: 16 amino acids. Germline V gene data show CDR1 as SGHRS and CDR2 as YFSETQ. V lost 4 bases to trimming and J lost 5 bases; unmatched junction nucleotides: 12. This clonotype appeared many times. Each CDR3 protein is one row after TCRdb ran MiXCR on the 5' RACE reads. The table shows more than 120,000 distinct CDR3 sequences, with 7.7% occurring only once. Source: CD4+ T cells sorted from PBMCs, taken 5 days after the yellow fever booster vaccination. The TCR comes from a man between 25 and 39 years old who received the YFV17D yellow fever vaccine. The rearrangement joins TRBV5-1 to TRBJ2-3; 8 bases map to TRBD2. The CDR3 here is CASSLPDSGKGDTQYF. The CDR3 DNA follows: TGCGCCAGCAGCCTCCCCGATAGCGGGAAGGGAGATACGCAGTATTTT.